A selection of T cell receptor beta chains follows, all from one sample in a study of shared clonotypes between healthy human individuals. The repertoire was sequenced with immunoSEQ multiplex PCR; TCRdb's copy has only in-frame clones and lacks some. The table lists 2.3 million or so clones, over 85% of them singletons. The sequencing input was naive CD4+ T cells from PBMCs. These receptors originate from a man aged 18-30 years in good health. Some clones in this sample may be carry-over from other donors' samples. Both conserved end residues are part of each CDR3. D genes are given only for firm matches. Clone sizes are given selectively: once, few, many, or a class where the clone is expanded.

v_gene	d_gene	abundance	j_gene	CDR3nt	CDR3aa
TRBV6-4	.	.	TRBJ1-2	TGTGCCAGCAGCCCCATGGGGGGCCCCGAGATTTATGGCTACACCTTC	CASSPMGGPEIYGYTF
TRBV7-9	TRBD1	.	TRBJ2-1	TGTGCCAGCAGCTGGGGACAGCACAATGAGCAGTTCTTC	CASSWGQHNEQFF
TRBV2	TRBD1	.	TRBJ2-7	TGTGCCAGCAGGGTCCGGGACAGGGGCAGGTACGAGCAGTACTTC	CASRVRDRGRYEQYF
TRBV2	TRBD1	.	TRBJ1-4	TGTGCCAGCAGTGGGACAGGGAGTCGGGTGTTTTTT	CASSGTGSRVFF
TRBV7-2	.	.	TRBJ1-3	TGTGCCAGCAGCCCAACTAACACCCGACGGCCTGGATATTTT	CASSPTNTRRPGYF
TRBV7-9	TRBD2	.	TRBJ2-1	TGTGCCAGCAGCCCTGGACTAGCGGGAGGACCAGATCCCTACAATGAGCAGTTCTTC	CASSPGLAGGPDPYNEQFF
TRBV2	.	.	TRBJ1-2	TGTGCCAGCGGCCCCGCCCTTAACTATGGCTACACCTTC	CASGPALNYGYTF
TRBV28	.	few	TRBJ1-1	TGTGCCAGCAGGATTCCTATACCGAACACTGAAGCTTTCTTT	CASRIPIPNTEAFF
TRBV9	TRBD2	.	TRBJ2-1	TGTGCCAGCAGCCGTAGTCCTAGCGGTGAGCAGTTCTTC	CASSRSPSGEQFF
TRBV5-5	.	.	TRBJ1-4	TGTGCCAGCCACCGGACTAATGAAAAACTGTTTTTT	CASHRTNEKLFF
TRBV14	.	once	TRBJ1-3	TGTGCCAGCAGCCAAGACCCCGGAAACACCATATATTTT	CASSQDPGNTIYF
TRBV25-1	.	.	TRBJ2-7	TGTGCCAGCAGTGAATTAGGGACGGTCTCCTACGAGCAGTACTTC	CASSELGTVSYEQYF
TRBV9	.	.	TRBJ2-7	TGTGCCAGCAGCGTAGGGTTTTCTAGCGTACTAAATCCCTACGAGCAGTACTTC	CASSVGFSSVLNPYEQYF
TRBV5-6	TRBD1	.	TRBJ1-2	TGTGCCAGCAGCTTGTATCGGACAGGGAACTATGGCTACACCTTC	CASSLYRTGNYGYTF
TRBV4-1	.	.	TRBJ2-2	TGCGCCAGCAGCCAAGATTTCGGGACCGGGGAGCTGTTTTTT	CASSQDFGTGELFF
TRBV7-9	.	.	TRBJ2-7	TGTGCCAGCAGCTTAATTTTTCCGGGGTACGAGCAGTACTTC	CASSLIFPGYEQYF
TRBV6-1	.	.	TRBJ1-1	TGTGCCAGCAGGGGGGGTGCTCTGGCCCGACTTGAAGCTTTCTTT	CASRGGALARLEAFF
TRBV2	TRBD2	.	TRBJ2-1	TGTGCCAGCAGTGAGACTAGCGGGAGGGCCACCAATGAGCAGTTCTTC	CASSETSGRATNEQFF
TRBV6-5	.	.	TRBJ2-5	TGTGCCAGCAGTTCGGCGACAGTGGGCAGGGGGGCCCAGTACTTC	CASSSATVGRGAQYF
TRBV6-5	.	.	TRBJ1-3	TGTGCCAGCAGTTACACCAGCCCATCCTCTGGAAACACCATATATTTT	CASSYTSPSSGNTIYF
TRBV28	TRBD1	.	TRBJ1-1	TGTGCCAGCAGTTTTGGGGACAGGTACACTGAAGCTTTCTTT	CASSFGDRYTEAFF
TRBV29-1	.	.	TRBJ1-4	TGCAGCGCTCGTGGGGGGCGGTCTAATGAAAAACTGTTTTTT	CSARGGRSNEKLFF
TRBV28	.	.	TRBJ2-3	TGTGCCAGCACCGCGACCGATTTTGGCACAGATACGCAGTATTTT	CASTATDFGTDTQYF
TRBV27	TRBD1	once	TRBJ1-1	TGTGCCAGCAGAACCCAGGGGGCGGAAAAGGTCACTGAAGCTTTCTTT	CASRTQGAEKVTEAFF
TRBV19	.	.	TRBJ2-1	TGTGCCGGAGTAGTATATTCCCCGGCGGCCTTCAATGAGCAGTTCTTC	CAGVVYSPAAFNEQFF
TRBV5-1	TRBD2	.	TRBJ2-1	TGCGCCAGCAGCCTGACTAGCGGGATCTACAATGAGCAGTTCTTC	CASSLTSGIYNEQFF
TRBV6-1	.	.	TRBJ2-3	TGTGCCAGCAGTGTTGGGCCGTTAGGGGGGGGAGATACGCAGTATTTT	CASSVGPLGGGDTQYF
TRBV27	.	.	TRBJ2-1	TGTGCCAGCAGCAGGACTGACAATGAGCAGTTCTTC	CASSRTDNEQFF
TRBV5-1	.	.	TRBJ2-1	TGCGCCAGCAGCTTGCATCGAGGGGACAATGAGCAGTTCTTC	CASSLHRGDNEQFF
TRBV7-3	.	.	TRBJ2-3	TGTGCCAGCAGCTTCTCGGGATCCACAGATACGCAGTATTTT	CASSFSGSTDTQYF
TRBV5-6	TRBD2	.	TRBJ2-5	TGTGCCAGCAGCCTGCTCGGGGCTAGCGGGAGAGAGACCCAGTACTTC	CASSLLGASGRETQYF
TRBV27	.	.	TRBJ1-4	TGTGCCAGCAGCAGTCATAGGGGTGGGGCAAAACTGTTTTTT	CASSSHRGGAKLFF
TRBV10-3	.	.	TRBJ2-7	TGTGCCATCAGTGAGCGGGAGATTAGCGAGCAGTACTTC	CAISEREISEQYF
TRBV6-5	TRBD1	.	TRBJ2-7	TGTGCCAGCAGTCCCAGGGGGCGAAGAAACTACGAGCAGTACTTC	CASSPRGRRNYEQYF
TRBV4-3	TRBD1	.	TRBJ1-6	TGCGCCAGCAGCCAAGGCGCAGGGGGCGCAGGATCACCCCTCCACTTT	CASSQGAGGAGSPLHF
TRBV15	.	.	TRBJ2-7	TGTGCCACCAGCAGTAATAACCGATTGGGCGCCGAGCAGTACTTC	CATSSNNRLGAEQYF
TRBV2	TRBD1	few	TRBJ2-7	TGTGCCAGCAGTGAAAAGAGGACAGGAAGGGCCGAGCAGTACTTC	CASSEKRTGRAEQYF
TRBV7-2	.	.	TRBJ1-1	TGTGCCAGCAGCTTGGCCCAGAGTGGCACTGAAGCTTTCTTT	CASSLAQSGTEAFF
TRBV7-2	.	.	TRBJ1-3	TGTGCCAGCAGCCTCCAATGGGGTTCCGGAAACACCATATATTTT	CASSLQWGSGNTIYF
TRBV19	.	.	TRBJ1-5	TGTGCCAGTAGCCTTTCCATTCACACACGAGGGGGGGCAGCAAATCAGCCCCAGCATTTT	CASSLSIHTRGGAANQPQHF
TRBV2	.	.	TRBJ2-7	TGTGCCAGCAGTGAAGACCCCCCCCCTCCCTACGAGCAGTACTTC	CASSEDPPPPYEQYF
TRBV15	.	.	TRBJ1-5	TGTGCCACCAGCAGAGGAGGGACGGGCAATCAGCCCCAGCATTTT	CATSRGGTGNQPQHF
TRBV27	TRBD1	.	TRBJ1-1	TGTGCCAGCAACCTACTAACGACAGGGGCGGCCACTGAAGCTTTCTTT	CASNLLTTGAATEAFF
TRBV19	.	once	TRBJ2-5	TGTGCCAGTACCGGAGGCGGATTGGGAGAGACCCAGTACTTC	CASTGGGLGETQYF
TRBV20-1	.	.	TRBJ1-1	TGCAGTCCCCTCCAGAACACTGAAGCTTTCTTT	CSPLQNTEAFF
TRBV6-1	.	.	TRBJ1-2	TGTGCCCTCCTAGAATGGGAACAGGGAAGCTATGGCTACACCTTC	CALLEWEQGSYGYTF
TRBV7-8	.	.	TRBJ1-5	TGTGCCAGCAGCTTAGTTTTACAGCCCCAGCATTTT	CASSLVLQPQHF
TRBV21-1	.	.	TRBJ1-4	TGTGCCAGCAGCCCTCCCCTGGGAAAACTGTTTTTT	CASSPPLGKLFF